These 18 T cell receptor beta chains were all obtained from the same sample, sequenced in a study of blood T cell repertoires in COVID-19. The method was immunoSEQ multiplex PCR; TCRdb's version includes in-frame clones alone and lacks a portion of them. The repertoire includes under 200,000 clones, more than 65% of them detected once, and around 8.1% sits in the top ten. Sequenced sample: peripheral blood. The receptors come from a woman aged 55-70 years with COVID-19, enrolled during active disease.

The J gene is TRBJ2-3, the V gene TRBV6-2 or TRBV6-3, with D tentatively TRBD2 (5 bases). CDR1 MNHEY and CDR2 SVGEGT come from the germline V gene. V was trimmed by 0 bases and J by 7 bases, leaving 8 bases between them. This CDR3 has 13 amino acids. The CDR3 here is CASSYSAGNTQYF. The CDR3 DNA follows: TGTGCCAGCAGTTACTCGGCCGGGAATACGCAGTATTTT.

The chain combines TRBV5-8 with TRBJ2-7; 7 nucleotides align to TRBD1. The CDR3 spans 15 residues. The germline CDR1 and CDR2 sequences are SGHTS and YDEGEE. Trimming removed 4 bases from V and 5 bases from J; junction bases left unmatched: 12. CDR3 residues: CASSARVTGFNEQYF. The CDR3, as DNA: TGTGCCAGCAGCGCGCGGGTGACAGGGTTCAACGAGCAGTACTTC.

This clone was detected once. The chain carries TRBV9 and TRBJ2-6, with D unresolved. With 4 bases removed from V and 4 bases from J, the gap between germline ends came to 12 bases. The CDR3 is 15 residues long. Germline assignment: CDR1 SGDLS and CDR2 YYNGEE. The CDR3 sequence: CASSRRVSGANVLTF. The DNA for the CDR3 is TGTGCCAGCAGCCGAAGAGTGTCAGGGGCCAACGTCCTGACTTTC.

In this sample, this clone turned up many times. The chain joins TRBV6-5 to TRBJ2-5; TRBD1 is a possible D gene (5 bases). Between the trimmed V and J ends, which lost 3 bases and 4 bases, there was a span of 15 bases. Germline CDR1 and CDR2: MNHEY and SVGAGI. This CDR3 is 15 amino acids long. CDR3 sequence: CASSYYQGSGETQYF. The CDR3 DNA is TGTGCCAGCAGTTATTATCAGGGCTCGGGAGAGACCCAGTACTTC.

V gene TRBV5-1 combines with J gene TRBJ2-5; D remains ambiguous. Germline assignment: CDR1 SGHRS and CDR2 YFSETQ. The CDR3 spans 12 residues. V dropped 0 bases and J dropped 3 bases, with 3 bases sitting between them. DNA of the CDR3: TGCGCCAGCAGCTTGGCTGAAGAGACCCAGTACTTC. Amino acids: CASSLAEETQYF.

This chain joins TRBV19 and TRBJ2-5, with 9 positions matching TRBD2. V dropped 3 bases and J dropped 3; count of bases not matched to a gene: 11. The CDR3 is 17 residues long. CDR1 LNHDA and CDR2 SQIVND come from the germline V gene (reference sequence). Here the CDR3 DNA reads TGTGCCAGTAGTATCTTCCCGACTAGCGGCCAGGAAGAGACCCAGTACTTC. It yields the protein CASSIFPTSGQEETQYF. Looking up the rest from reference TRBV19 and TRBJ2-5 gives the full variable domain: DGGITQSPKYLFRKEGQNVTLSCEQNLNHDAMYWYRQDPGQGLRLIYYSQIVNDFQKGDIAEGYSVSREKKESFPLTVTSAQKNPTAFYLCASSIFPTSGQEETQYFGPGTRLLVL.

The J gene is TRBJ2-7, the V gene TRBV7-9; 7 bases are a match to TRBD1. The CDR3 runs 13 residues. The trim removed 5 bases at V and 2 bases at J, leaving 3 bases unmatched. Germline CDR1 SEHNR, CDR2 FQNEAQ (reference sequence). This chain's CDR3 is CASSRTGTYEQYF. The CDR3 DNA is TGTGCCAGCAGCCGGACAGGAACCTACGAGCAGTACTTC.

The CDR3 loop is CASSPPEREEKCEQYF. CDR3 nucleotides: TGTGCCAGCAGCCCCCCCGAGCGGGAGGAAAAGTGCGAGCAGTACTTC. This chain connects TRBV11-3 to TRBJ2-7, with 9 bases lining up with TRBD2. The CDR3 runs 16 residues. The V gene end was trimmed by 5 bases and the J gene end by 6 bases; junction bases not matched to a gene: 14. Germline CDR1 and CDR2: SGHNT and YENEEA.

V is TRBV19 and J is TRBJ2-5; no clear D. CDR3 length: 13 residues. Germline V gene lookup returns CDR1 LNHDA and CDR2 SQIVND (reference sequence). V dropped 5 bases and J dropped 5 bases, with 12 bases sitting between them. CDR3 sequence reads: CASSGAQRETQYF. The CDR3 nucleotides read TGTGCCAGTAGTGGAGCCCAACGGGAGACCCAGTACTTC.

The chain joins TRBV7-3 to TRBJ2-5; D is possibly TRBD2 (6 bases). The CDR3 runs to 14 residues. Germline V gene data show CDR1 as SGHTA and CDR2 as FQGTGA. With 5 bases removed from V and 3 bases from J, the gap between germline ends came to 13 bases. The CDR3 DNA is TGTGCCAGCAGCGTCGTGGGGGGAAAAGAGACCCAGTACTTC. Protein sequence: CASSVVGGKETQYF.

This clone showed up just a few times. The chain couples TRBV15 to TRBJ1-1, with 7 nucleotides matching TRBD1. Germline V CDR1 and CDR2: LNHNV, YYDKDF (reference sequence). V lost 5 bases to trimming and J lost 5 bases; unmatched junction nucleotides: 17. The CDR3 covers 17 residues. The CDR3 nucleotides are TGTGCCACCAGCGAAGCGAACCACAGGGGAGTCAGAACTGAAGCTTTCTTT. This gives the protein CATSEANHRGVRTEAFF. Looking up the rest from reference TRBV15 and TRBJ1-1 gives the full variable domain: DAMVIQNPRYQVTQFGKPVTLSCSQTLNHNVMYWYQQKSSQAPKLLFHYYDKDFNNEADTPDNFQSRRPNTSFCFLDIRSPGLGDTAMYLCATSEANHRGVRTEAFFGQGTRLTVV.

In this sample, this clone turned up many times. CDR3 residues: CASGRGGSTDTQYF. In DNA, the CDR3 is TGTGCCAGCGGACGGGGGGGCAGCACAGATACGCAGTATTTT. V usage is TRBV7-2 and J usage is TRBJ2-3, with TRBD2 identical over 8 bases. The V and J ends lost 8 bases and 0 bases, in that order; junction bases with no gene match: 4. The CDR3 spans 14 residues. CDR1 and CDR2 (germline): SGHTA, FQGNSA.

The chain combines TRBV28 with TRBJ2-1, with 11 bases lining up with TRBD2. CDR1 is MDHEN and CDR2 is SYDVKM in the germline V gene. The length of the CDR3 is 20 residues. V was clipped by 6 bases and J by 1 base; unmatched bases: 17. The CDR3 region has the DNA TGTGCCAGCAGCGGCACCGGGACTAGCGGAAAACAGAGGTCCTACAATGAGCAGTTCTTC. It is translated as CASSGTGTSGKQRSYNEQFF.

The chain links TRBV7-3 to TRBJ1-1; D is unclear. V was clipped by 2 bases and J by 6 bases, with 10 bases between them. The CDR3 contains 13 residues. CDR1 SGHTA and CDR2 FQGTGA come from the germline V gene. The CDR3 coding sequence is TGTGCCAGCAGCTTATCTTACTACTCTGAAGCTTTCTTT. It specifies CASSLSYYSEAFF.

CDR3 nucleotide sequence: TGTGCCAGCAGTGATACTCCGGGGGGGACCCAGTACTTC. Amino acids: CASSDTPGGTQYF. The chain carries TRBV5-6 and TRBJ2-5; 7 bases are shared with TRBD2. Germline loops: CDR1 SGHDT, CDR2 YYEEEE. V shed 5 bases, J shed 7 bases, and the junction held 8 bases outside the gene matches. The CDR3 loop spans 13 amino acids.

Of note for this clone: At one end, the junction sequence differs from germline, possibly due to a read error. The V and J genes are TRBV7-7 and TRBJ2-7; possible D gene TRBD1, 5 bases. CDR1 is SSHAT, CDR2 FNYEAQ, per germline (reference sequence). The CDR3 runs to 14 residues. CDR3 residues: CASSLVGGHYKQYF. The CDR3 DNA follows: TGTGCTAGCAGCTTAGTGGGCGGACACTACAAGCAGTACTTC.

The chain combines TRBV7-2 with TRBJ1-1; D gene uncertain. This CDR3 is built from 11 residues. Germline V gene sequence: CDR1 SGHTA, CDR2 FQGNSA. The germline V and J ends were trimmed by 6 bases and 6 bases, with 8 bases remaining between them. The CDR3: CASSFYPEAFF. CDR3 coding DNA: TGTGCCAGCAGTTTCTACCCTGAAGCTTTCTTT.

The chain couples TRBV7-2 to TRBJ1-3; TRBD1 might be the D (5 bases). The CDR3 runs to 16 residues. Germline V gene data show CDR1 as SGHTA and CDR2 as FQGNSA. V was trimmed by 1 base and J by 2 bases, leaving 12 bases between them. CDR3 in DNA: TGTGCCAGCAGCTTAGATCAGGGCATCGCTGGAAACACCATATATTTT. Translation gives CASSLDQGIAGNTIYF.